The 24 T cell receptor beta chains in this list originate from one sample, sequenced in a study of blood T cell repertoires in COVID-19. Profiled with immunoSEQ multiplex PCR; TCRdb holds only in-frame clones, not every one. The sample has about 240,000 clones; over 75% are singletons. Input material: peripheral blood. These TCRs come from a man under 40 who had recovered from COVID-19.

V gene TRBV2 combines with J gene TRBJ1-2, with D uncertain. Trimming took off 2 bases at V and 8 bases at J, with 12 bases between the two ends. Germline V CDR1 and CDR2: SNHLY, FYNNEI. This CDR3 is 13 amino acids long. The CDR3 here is CASSESLQAGYTF. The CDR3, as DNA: TGTGCCAGCAGTGAATCTTTGCAGGCGGGCTACACCTTC. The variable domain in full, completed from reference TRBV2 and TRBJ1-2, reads EPEVTQTPSHQVTQMGQEVILRCVPISNHLYFYWYRQILGQKVEFLVSFYNNEISEKSEIFDDQFSVERPDGSNFTLKIRSTKLEDSAMYFCASSESLQAGYTFGSGTRLTVV.

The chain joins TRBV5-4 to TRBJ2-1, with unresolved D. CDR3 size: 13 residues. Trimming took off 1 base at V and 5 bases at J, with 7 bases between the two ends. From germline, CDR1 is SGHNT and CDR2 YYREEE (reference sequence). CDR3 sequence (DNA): TGTGCCAGCAGCTTGATTGACAACAATGAGCAGTTCTTC. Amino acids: CASSLIDNNEQFF.

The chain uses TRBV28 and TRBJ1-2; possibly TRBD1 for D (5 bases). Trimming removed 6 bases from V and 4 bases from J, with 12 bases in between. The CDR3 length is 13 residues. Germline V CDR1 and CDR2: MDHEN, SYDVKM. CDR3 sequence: CASRIDSSYGYTF. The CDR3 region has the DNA TGTGCCAGCAGGATCGACAGTTCCTATGGCTACACCTTC.

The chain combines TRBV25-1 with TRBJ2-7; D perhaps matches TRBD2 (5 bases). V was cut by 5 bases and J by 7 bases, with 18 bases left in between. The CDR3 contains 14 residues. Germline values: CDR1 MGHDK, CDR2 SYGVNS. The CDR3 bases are TGTGCCAGCAGTAGAGGACTCCGCCCCGGGGAGCAGTACTTC. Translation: CASSRGLRPGEQYF.

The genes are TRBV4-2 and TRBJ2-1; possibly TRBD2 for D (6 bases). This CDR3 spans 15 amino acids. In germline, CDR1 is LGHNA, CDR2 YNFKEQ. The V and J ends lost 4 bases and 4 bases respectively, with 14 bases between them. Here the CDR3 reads CASSPMRGAYNEQFF. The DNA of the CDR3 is TGTGCCAGCAGCCCCATGCGCGGGGCATACAATGAGCAGTTCTTC.

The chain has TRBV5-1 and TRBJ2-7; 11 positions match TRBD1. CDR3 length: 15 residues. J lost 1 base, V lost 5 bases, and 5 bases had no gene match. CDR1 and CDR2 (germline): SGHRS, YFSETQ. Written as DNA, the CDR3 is TGCGCCAGCAGTCATGGACAGGGGGCATCCTACGAGCAGTACGTC. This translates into CASSHGQGASYEQYV.

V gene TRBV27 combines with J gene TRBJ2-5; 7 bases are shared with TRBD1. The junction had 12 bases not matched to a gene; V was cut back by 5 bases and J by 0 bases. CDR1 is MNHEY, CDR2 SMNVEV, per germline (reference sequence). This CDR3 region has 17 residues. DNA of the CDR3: TGTGCCAGCAGTCCCTCACAGGGGTCGTTGTACCAAGAGACCCAGTACTTC. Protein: CASSPSQGSLYQETQYF.

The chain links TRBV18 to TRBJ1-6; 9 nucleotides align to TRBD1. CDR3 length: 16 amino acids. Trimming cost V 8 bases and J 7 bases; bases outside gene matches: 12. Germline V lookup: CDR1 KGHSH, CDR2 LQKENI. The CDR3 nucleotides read TGTGCCAGCGCAACAAGCTCCGGGACAGGGAATTCACCCCTCCACTTT. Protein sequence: CASATSSGTGNSPLHF.

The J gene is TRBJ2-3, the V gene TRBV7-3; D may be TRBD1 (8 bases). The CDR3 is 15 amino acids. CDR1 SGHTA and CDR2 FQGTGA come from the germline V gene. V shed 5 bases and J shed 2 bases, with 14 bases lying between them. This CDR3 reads CASSDTGGATDTQYF. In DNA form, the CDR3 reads TGTGCCAGCAGCGATACAGGGGGGGCCACAGATACGCAGTATTTT.

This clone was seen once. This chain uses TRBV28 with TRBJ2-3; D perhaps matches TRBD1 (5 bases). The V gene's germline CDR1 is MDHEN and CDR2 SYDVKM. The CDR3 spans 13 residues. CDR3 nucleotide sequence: TGTGTGACCAGGGAAGGGGCCACAGATACGCAGTATTTT. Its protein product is CVTREGATDTQYF.

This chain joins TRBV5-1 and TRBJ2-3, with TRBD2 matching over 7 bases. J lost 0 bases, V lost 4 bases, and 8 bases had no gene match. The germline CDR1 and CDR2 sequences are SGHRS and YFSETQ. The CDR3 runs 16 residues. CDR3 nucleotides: TGCGCCAGCAGCACCGGGGGGTCAACTAGCACAGATACGCAGTATTTT. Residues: CASSTGGSTSTDTQYF. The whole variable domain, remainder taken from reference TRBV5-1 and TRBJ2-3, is KAGVTQTPRYLIKTRGQQVTLSCSPISGHRSVSWYQQTPGQGLQFLFEYFSETQRNKGNFPGRFSGRQFSNSRSEMNVSTLELGDSALYLCASSTGGSTSTDTQYFGPGTRLTVL.

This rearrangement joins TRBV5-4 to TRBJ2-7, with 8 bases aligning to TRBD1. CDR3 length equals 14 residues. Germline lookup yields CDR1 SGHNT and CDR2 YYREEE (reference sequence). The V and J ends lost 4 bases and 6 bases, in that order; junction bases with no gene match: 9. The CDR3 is CASSARGQVGEQYV. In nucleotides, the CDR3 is TGTGCCAGCAGCGCCAGGGGGCAGGTCGGCGAGCAGTACGTC.

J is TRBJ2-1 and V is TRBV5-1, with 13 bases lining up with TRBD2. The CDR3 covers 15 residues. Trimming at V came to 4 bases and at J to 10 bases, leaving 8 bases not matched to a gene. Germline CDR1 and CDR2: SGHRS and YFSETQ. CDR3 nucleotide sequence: TGCGCCAGCAGCCTCCGACTAGCGGGGGGAGGGGAGCAGTTCTTC. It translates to CASSLRLAGGGEQFF.

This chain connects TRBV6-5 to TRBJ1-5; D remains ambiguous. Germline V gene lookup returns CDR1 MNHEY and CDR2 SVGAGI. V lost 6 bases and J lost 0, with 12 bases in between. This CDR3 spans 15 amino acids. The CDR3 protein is CASRFQAASNQPQHF. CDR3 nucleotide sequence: TGTGCCAGCAGGTTCCAGGCCGCTAGCAATCAGCCCCAGCATTTT.

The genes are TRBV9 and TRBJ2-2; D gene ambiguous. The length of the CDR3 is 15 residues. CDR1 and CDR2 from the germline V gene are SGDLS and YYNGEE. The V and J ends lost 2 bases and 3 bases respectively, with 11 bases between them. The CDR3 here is CASSVAISYTGELFF. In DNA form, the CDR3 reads TGTGCCAGCAGCGTCGCTATATCCTACACCGGGGAGCTGTTTTTT.

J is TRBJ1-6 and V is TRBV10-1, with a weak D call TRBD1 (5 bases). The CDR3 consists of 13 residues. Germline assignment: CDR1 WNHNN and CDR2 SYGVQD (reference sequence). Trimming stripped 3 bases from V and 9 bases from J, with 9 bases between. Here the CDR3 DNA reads TGCGCCAGCAGTGACGACGGGGGTTCACCCCTCCACTTT. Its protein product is CASSDDGGSPLHF.

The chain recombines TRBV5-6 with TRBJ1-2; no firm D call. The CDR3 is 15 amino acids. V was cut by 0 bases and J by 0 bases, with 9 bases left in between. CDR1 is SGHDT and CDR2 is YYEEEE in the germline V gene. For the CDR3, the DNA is TGTGCCAGCAGCTTGGAGCCCGCTACTAACTATGGCTACACCTTC. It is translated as CASSLEPATNYGYTF.

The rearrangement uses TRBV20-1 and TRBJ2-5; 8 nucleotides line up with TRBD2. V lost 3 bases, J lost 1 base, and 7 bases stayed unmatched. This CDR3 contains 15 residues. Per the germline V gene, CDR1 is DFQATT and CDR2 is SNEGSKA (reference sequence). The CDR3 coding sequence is TGCAGTGCTAGTCATGCGGGGGGACCCCAAGAGACCCAGTACTTC. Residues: CSASHAGGPQETQYF.

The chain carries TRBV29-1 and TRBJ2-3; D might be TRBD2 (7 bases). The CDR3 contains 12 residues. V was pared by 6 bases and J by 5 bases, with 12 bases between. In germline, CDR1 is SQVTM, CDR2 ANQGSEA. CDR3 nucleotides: TGCAGCGTGAGGGGGGGGGAAGATACGCAGTATTTT. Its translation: CSVRGGEDTQYF.

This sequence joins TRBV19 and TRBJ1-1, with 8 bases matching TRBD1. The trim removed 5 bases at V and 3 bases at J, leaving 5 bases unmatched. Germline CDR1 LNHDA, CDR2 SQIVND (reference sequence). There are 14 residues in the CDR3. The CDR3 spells CASSYRGAHTEAFF. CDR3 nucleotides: TGTGCCAGTAGTTACAGGGGGGCCCACACTGAAGCTTTCTTT.

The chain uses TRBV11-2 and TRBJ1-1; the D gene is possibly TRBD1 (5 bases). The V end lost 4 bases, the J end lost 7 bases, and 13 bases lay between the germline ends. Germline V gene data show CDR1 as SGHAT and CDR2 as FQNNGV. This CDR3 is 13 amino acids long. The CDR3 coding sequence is TGTGCCAGCAGCTCCCCCCGACAGATTGAAGCTTTCTTT. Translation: CASSSPRQIEAFF.

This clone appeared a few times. The DNA for the CDR3 is TGTGCCAGCGCGAGGGTGTGGGATGAGCAGTTCTTC. Translation gives CASARVWDEQFF. The chain joins TRBV7-2 to TRBJ2-1, with TRBD2 as a possible D gene (5 bases). Germline CDR1 reads SGHTA; CDR2 reads FQGNSA. V lost 8 bases and J 8 bases, leaving 13 bases between the germline ends. The CDR3 extends over 12 amino acids.

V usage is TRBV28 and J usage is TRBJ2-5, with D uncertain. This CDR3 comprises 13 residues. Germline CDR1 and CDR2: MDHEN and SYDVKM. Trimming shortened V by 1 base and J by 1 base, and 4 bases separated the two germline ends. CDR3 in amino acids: CASSLYSQETQYF. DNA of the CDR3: TGTGCCAGCAGTTTATACAGCCAAGAGACCCAGTACTTC.

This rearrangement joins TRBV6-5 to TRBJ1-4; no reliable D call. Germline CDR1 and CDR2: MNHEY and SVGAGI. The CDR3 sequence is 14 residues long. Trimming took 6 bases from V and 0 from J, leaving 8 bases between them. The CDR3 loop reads CASSRNPTNEKLFF. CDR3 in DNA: TGTGCCAGCAGCAGAAATCCAACTAATGAAAAACTGTTTTTT.